This record concerns one T cell receptor beta chain sequence. Its antigen remains unknown. PCR used 60 Vbeta primers and 13 Jbeta primers. Original methodology: The count from a later analysis was 79 million or so unique TCR beta chains, 9.5 million to 13 million of them shared. Using immunoSEQ multiplex PCR, the repertoire was profiled, and TCRdb retains in-frame clones only, with some absent. D and trimming come from the DNA, and the V and J calls and clone size come from that table. This table holds roughly 200,000 clones, roughly 85% found once. The entry originates in a study of cytomegalovirus exposure and HLA in healthy donors. Whole-study findings and limits: In a later analysis, HLA-associated beta chains showed higher expansion and lower generation probabilities than comparable chains.

The CDR3 totals 13 residues. V was pared by 4 bases and J by 3 bases, with 10 bases between. The germline V gene has CDR1 SGHNT and CDR2 YYREEE (reference sequence). The chain links TRBV5-4 to TRBJ1-2; D is unclear. Sequenced input: PBMCs. This receptor was taken from a woman in her 40s in good health and CMV-seronegative. CDR3 in amino acids: CASSPGLDYGYTF. DNA for the CDR3: TGTGCCAGCAGCCCTGGGCTGGACTATGGCTACACCTTC.